Listed below are T cell receptor beta chains from one sample, sequenced in a study of OX40 agonist ivuxolimab in advanced cancers. Produced via immunoSEQ multiplex PCR; TCRdb's table is partial and in-frame only. The sample contains tens of thousands of clones, 70% to 90% of which appear only once. The sequenced sample was CD4+ or CD8+ T cells sorted from blood, obtained in a trial of the OX40 agonist ivuxolimab. Every receptor here comes from an adult with an advanced solid tumor such as melanoma, head and neck, liver or kidney cancer. Each CDR3 is given with its conserved first and last residue. D genes are given only for firm matches. Some rows mark clone size as missing; the rest say once, few, many or name a class of expanded clone.

V gene	clone size	J gene	D gene	CDR3 protein	CDR3 DNA
TRBV6-6	-	TRBJ2-7	TRBD1	CASSYLEGALEQYF	TGTGCCAGCAGTTACCTAGAGGGGGCTCTCGAGCAGTACTTC
TRBV6-5	-	TRBJ1-2	-	CASRSGGGTNYGYTF	TGTGCCAGCAGGTCGGGGGGGGGAACTAACTATGGCTACACCTTC
TRBV19	-	TRBJ2-5	-	CASSMQGLETQYF	TGTGCCAGTAGTATGCAAGGGTTGGAGACCCAGTACTTC
TRBV7-3	-	TRBJ2-3	-	CASSLMQPGPDNTQYF	TGTGCCAGCAGCTTAATGCAACCGGGCCCGGATAATACGCAGTATTTT
TRBV7-3	-	TRBJ2-5	-	CASSFSGGKETQYF	TGTGCCAGCAGCTTCTCCGGGGGAAAAGAGACCCAGTACTTC
TRBV29-1	few	TRBJ1-1	TRBD1	CSVGQGPNTEAFF	TGCAGCGTAGGACAGGGTCCGAACACTGAAGCTTTCTTT
TRBV27	-	TRBJ2-2	-	CASSGGLNTGELFF	TGTGCCAGCAGTGGAGGATTGAACACCGGGGAGCTGTTTTTT
TRBV5-4	-	TRBJ2-3	TRBD2	CASSPGTSGFPDTQYF	TGTGCCAGCAGCCCTGGGACTAGCGGTTTCCCAGATACGCAGTATTTT
TRBV19	-	TRBJ1-2	-	CASREDIYGYTF	TGTGCCAGTAGAGAGGACATTTATGGCTACACCTTC
TRBV18	-	TRBJ1-1	-	CASSEAPGPNTEAFF	TGTGCCAGCTCTGAGGCCCCGGGACCGAACACTGAAGCTTTCTTT
TRBV5-1	-	TRBJ2-3	-	CASSLIRGHTDTQYF	TGCGCCAGCAGCTTGATCCGGGGGCACACAGATACGCAGTATTTT
TRBV5-1	-	TRBJ2-3	-	CASSLDGGSTDTQYF	TGCGCCAGCAGCTTGGACGGTGGGAGCACAGATACGCAGTATTTT
TRBV7-9	once	TRBJ2-5	TRBD2	CASSLSGGRSETQYF	TGTGCCAGCAGCTTAAGTGGCGGGAGGTCTGAGACCCAGTACTTC
TRBV11-3	-	TRBJ2-5	-	CASSPVEETQYF	TGTGCCAGCAGCCCGGTTGAGGAGACCCAGTACTTC
TRBV21-1	-	TRBJ2-3	-	CASSSQGEHPGSTDTQYF	TGTGCCAGCAGCAGTCAGGGGGAACACCCGGGATCCACAGATACGCAGTATTTT
TRBV7-9	-	TRBJ1-5	-	CASSSEGGRATQPQHF	TGTGCCAGCAGCTCCGAAGGGGGAAGGGCCACTCAGCCCCAGCATTTT
TRBV11-1	-	TRBJ2-3	-	CASSLIGTFPGGTDTQYF	TGTGCCAGCAGCTTAATTGGGACCTTCCCGGGAGGCACAGATACGCAGTATTTT
TRBV5-1	-	TRBJ2-3	-	CASSLTLGTDTQYF	TGCGCCAGCAGCTTAACTCTCGGGACAGATACGCAGTATTTT
TRBV9	once	TRBJ2-3	-	CASSVAVAESTDTQYF	TGTGCCAGCAGCGTAGCTGTAGCGGAGAGCACAGATACGCAGTATTTT